Listed below are T cell receptor beta chains from one sample, sequenced in a study of human T cells and chemical hapten exposure. MiXCR, run by TCRdb on the RACE reads, gives a single entry per CDR3 protein. The table includes tens of thousands of distinct CDR3 sequences, around 15% detected once. The sample here was whole blood, taken in connection with sensitization to the hapten diphenylcyclopropenone (DPC). These receptor sequences come from a woman aged 50 to 60 with alopecia areata. Some clones in this sample may be carry-over from other donors' samples. The CDR3 runs from the conserved cysteine through the conserved F or W. A D gene is named only where the DNA matches it firmly. Expanded clones are given a class, and other clones once, few, many or no size at all.

V	size	D	J	DNA	CDR3
TRBV3-1	-	TRBD2	TRBJ2-7	TGTGCCAGTGAGGGACTATTCTACGAGCAGTACTTC	CASEGLFYEQYF
TRBV4-3	few	TRBD1	TRBJ1-1	TGCGCCAGCAGCCAAGATCTGGGACAGACCCTTGAAGCTTTCTTT	CASSQDLGQTLEAFF
TRBV5-1	-	-	TRBJ1-1	TGCGCCAGCGGTAAAGGGATAAACACTGAAGCTTTCTTT	CASGKGINTEAFF
TRBV6-5	few	TRBD2	TRBJ2-1	TGTGCCAGCACATCTAGCGGGGCCCGAGGCAATGAGCAGTTCTTC	CASTSSGARGNEQFF
TRBV7-8	many	-	TRBJ2-5	TGTGCCAGCAGCCCCGGAGGGGCAGAGACCCAGTACTTC	CASSPGGAETQYF
TRBV27	many	-	TRBJ2-1	TGTGCCAGCAGATCCAGAGGCAATGAGCAGTTCTTC	CASRSRGNEQFF
TRBV29-1	few	TRBD1	TRBJ1-5	TGCAGCGTGGCAGACAGGGGTTCACAGCCCCAGCATTTT	CSVADRGSQPQHF
TRBV5-1	few	TRBD1	TRBJ2-5	TGCGCCAGCACCCGGGACAGCTGGTACCAAGAGACCCAGTACTTC	CASTRDSWYQETQYF
TRBV2	-	-	TRBJ2-7	TGTGCCGTCCGGGACGCGAGTGCCTACGAGCAGTACTTC	CAVRDASAYEQYF
TRBV7-9	few	-	TRBJ2-6	TGTGCCAGCAGCTTCTCCGGGGGAAGGTCTGGGGCCAACGTCCTGACTTTC	CASSFSGGRSGANVLTF
TRBV18	few	TRBD1	TRBJ2-2	TGTGCCAGCTCACCACTACCGACAGGGCGAACCGGGGAGCTGTTTTTT	CASSPLPTGRTGELFF
TRBV18	-	-	TRBJ2-5	TGTGCCAGCTCATCGACAGGTATACGAGAGACCCAGTACTTC	CASSSTGIRETQYF
TRBV7-2	-	TRBD2	TRBJ2-1	TGTGCCAGCACCTTAGCGGGACCCTACAATGAGCAGTTCTTC	CASTLAGPYNEQFF
TRBV3-1	many	-	TRBJ2-7	TGTGCCAGCAGCCATATCGGGGGAGAGCAGTACTTC	CASSHIGGEQYF
TRBV7-2	few	-	TRBJ1-2	TGTGCCAGCAGCCTGTTTGGGGGAGATGGCTACACCTTC	CASSLFGGDGYTF
TRBV11-2	few	-	TRBJ2-5	TGTGCCAGCAGCTCGGGACATCTCCAAGAGACCCAGTACTTC	CASSSGHLQETQYF
TRBV27	-	-	TRBJ2-1	TGTGCCAGCAGTACAGGCACCACCAATGAGCAGTTCTTC	CASSTGTTNEQFF
TRBV28	-	-	TRBJ2-5	TGTGCCAGCAGTTTAGGGAGAGTGGAGACCCAGTACTTC	CASSLGRVETQYF
TRBV20-1	-	TRBD2	TRBJ2-1	TGCAGTGCTCTACCACTGACTAGCGGCTCCTACAATGAGCAGTTCTTC	CSALPLTSGSYNEQFF
TRBV29-1	-	-	TRBJ2-7	TGCAGCGCCCTCGGGACCGTACAGAACGAGCAGTACTTC	CSALGTVQNEQYF
TRBV29-1	few	TRBD2	TRBJ2-7	TGCAGCGTCTTCACTAGCGGGAGGGGAGACGGAGCCTACGAGCAGTACTTC	CSVFTSGRGDGAYEQYF
TRBV12-3/TRBV12-4	-	TRBD2	TRBJ2-7	TGTGCCAGCAGAAGAACTAGCGGGAGCCTCGAGCAGTACTTC	CASRRTSGSLEQYF
TRBV7-8	few	TRBD2	TRBJ2-5	TGTGCCAGCAGCCCCCGGGTGGCGGGAGGGTACCAAGAGACCCAGTACTTC	CASSPRVAGGYQETQYF